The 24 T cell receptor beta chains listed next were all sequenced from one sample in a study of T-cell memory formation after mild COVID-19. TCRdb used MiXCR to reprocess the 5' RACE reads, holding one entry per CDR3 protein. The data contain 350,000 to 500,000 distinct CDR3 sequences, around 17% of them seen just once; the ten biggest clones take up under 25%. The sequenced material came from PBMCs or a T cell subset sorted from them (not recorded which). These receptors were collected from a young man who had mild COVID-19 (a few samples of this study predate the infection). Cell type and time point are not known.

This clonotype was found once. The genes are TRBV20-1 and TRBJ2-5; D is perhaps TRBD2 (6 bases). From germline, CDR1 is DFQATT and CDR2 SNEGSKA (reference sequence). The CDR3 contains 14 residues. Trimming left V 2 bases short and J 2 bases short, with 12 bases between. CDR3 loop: CSARLLREQETQYF. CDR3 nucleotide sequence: TGCAGTGCTAGACTTCTCCGGGAGCAAGAGACCCAGTACTTC.

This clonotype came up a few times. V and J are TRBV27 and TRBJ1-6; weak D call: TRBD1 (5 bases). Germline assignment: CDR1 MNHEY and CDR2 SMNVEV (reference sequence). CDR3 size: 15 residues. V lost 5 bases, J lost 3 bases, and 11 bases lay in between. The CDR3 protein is CASSPGTDYNSPLHF. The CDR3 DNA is TGTGCCAGCAGTCCCGGGACGGACTATAATTCACCCCTCCACTTT.

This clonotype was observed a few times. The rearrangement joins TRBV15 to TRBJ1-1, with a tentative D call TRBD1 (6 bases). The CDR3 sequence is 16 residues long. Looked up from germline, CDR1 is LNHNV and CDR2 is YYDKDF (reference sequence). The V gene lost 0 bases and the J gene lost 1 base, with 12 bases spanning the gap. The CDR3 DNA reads TGTGCCACCAGCAGAGATTTGGGGGGCAGGAACACTGAAGCTTTCTTT. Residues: CATSRDLGGRNTEAFF.

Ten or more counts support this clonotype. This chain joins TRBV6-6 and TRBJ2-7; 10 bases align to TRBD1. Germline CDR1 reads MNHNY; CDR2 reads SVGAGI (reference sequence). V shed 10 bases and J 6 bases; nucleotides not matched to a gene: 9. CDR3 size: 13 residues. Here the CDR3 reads CATTGQGFSEQYF. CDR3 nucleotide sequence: TGTGCCACCACGGGACAGGGGTTCTCCGAGCAGTACTTC.

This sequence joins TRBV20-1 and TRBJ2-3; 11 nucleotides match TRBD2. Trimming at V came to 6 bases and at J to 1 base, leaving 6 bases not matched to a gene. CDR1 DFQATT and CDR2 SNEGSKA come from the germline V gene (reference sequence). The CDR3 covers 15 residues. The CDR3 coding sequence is TGCAGTGCCGACCTACTAGCGGGGGGCACAGATACGCAGTATTTT. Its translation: CSADLLAGGTDTQYF.

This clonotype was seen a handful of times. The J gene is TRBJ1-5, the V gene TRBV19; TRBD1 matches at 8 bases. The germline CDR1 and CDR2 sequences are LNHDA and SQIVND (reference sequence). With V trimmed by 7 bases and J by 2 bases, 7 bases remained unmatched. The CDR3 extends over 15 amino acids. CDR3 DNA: TGTGCCAGTACGCTAATGGGACAGGGCAATCAGCCCCAGCATTTT. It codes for CASTLMGQGNQPQHF.

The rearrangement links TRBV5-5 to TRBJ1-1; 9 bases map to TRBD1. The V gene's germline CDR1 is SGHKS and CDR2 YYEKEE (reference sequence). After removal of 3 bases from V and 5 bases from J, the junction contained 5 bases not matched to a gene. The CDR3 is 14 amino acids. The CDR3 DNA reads TGTGCCAGCAGCTGGGGACAGGGAATGACTGAAGCTTTCTTT. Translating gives CASSWGQGMTEAFF.

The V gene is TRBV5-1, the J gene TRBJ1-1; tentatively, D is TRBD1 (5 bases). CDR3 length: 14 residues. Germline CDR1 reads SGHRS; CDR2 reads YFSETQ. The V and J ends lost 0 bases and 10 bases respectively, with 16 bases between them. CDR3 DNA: TGCGCCAGCAGCTTGGATAGCGGACATATTGGAGCTTTCTTT. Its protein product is CASSLDSGHIGAFF. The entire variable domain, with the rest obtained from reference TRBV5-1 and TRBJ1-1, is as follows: KAGVTQTPRYLIKTRGQQVTLSCSPISGHRSVSWYQQTPGQGLQFLFEYFSETQRNKGNFPGRFSGRQFSNSRSEMNVSTLELGDSALYLCASSLDSGHIGAFFGQGTRLTVV.

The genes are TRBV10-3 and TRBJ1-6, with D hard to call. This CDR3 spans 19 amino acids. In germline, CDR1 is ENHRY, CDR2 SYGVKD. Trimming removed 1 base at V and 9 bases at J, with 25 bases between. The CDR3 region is CAISELPWGRVNRGSPLHF. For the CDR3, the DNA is TGTGCCATCAGTGAGTTACCCTGGGGAAGGGTGAATCGGGGTTCACCCCTCCACTTT.

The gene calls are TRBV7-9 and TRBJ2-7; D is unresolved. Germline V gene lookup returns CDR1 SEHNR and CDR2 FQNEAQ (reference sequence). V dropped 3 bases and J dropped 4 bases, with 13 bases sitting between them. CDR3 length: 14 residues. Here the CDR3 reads CASSFLTQGYEQYV. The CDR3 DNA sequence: TGTGCCAGCAGCTTCCTTACGCAAGGATACGAGCAGTACGTC.

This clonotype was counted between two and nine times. The CDR3 spells CASSQEGWTEAFF. CDR3 coding DNA: TGCGCCAGCAGCCAGGAGGGGTGGACTGAAGCTTTCTTT. V gene TRBV4-3 combines with J gene TRBJ1-1, with a possible D match to TRBD1 (5 bases). Germline CDR1 and CDR2: LGHNA and YSLEER. Trimming pared 3 bases from V and 5 bases from J, leaving 10 bases between. The CDR3 sequence is 13 residues long.

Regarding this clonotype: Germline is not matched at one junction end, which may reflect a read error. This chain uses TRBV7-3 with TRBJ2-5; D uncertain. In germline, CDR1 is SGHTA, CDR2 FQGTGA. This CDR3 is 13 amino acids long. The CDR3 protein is CASSAYLGETKYF. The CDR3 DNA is TGTGCCAGCAGCGCCTACCTCGGAGAGACCAAGTACTTC. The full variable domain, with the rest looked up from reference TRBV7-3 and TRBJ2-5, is GAGVSQTPSNKVTEKGKYVELRCDPISGHTALYWYRQSLGQGPEFLIYFQGTGAADDSGLPNDRFFAVRPEGSVSTLKIQRTERGDSAVYLCASSAYLGETKYFGPGTRLLVL.

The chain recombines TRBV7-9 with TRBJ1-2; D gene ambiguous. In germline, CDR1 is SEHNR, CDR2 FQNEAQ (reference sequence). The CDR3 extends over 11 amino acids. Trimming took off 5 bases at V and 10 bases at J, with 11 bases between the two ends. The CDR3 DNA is TGTGCCAGCAGCGGACGGGAGGACTACACCTTC. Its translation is CASSGREDYTF.

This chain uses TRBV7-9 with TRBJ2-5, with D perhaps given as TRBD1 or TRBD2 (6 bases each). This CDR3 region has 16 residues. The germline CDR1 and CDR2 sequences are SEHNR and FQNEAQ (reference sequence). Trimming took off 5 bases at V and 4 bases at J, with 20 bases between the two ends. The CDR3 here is CASSPRGVPGGETQYF. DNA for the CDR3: TGTGCCAGCAGCCCGAGGGGGGTCCCAGGTGGAGAGACCCAGTACTTC.

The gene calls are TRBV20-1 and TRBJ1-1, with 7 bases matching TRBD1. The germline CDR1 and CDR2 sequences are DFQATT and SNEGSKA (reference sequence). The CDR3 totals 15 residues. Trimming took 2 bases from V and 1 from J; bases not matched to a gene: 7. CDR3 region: CSARLTGSWNTEAFF. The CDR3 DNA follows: TGCAGTGCTAGACTGACAGGGAGTTGGAACACTGAAGCTTTCTTT.

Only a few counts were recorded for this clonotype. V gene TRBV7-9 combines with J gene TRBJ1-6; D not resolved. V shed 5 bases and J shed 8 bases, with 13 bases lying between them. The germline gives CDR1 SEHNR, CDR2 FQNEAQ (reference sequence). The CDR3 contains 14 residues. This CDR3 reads CASSETRGYSPLHF. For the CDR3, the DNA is TGTGCCAGCAGCGAGACACGAGGCTATTCACCCCTCCACTTT.

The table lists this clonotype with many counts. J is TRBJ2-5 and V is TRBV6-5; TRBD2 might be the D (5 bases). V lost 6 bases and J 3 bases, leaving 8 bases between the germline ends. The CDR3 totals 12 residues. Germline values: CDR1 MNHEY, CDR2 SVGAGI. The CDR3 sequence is CASRVGEETQYF. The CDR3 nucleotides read TGTGCCAGCAGGGTGGGAGAAGAGACCCAGTACTTC.

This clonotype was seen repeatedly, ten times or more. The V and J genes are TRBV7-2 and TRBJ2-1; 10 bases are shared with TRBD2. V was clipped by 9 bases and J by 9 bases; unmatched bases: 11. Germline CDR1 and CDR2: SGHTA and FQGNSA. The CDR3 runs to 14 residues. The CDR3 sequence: CASGLSGGAIEQFF. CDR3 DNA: TGTGCCAGTGGGCTAAGCGGGGGGGCTATTGAGCAGTTCTTC.

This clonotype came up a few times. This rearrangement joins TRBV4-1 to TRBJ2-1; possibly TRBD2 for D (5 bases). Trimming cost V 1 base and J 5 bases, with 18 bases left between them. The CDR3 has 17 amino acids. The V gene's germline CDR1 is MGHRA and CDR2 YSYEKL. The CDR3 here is CASSQVVRGGVNNEQFF. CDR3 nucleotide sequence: TGCGCCAGCAGCCAAGTGGTGCGTGGAGGAGTTAACAATGAGCAGTTCTTC.

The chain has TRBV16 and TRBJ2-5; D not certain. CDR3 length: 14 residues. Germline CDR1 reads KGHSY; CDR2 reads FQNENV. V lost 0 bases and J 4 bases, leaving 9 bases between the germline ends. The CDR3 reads CASSQSLGGETQYF. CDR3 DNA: TGTGCCAGCAGCCAATCCTTGGGCGGAGAGACCCAGTACTTC.

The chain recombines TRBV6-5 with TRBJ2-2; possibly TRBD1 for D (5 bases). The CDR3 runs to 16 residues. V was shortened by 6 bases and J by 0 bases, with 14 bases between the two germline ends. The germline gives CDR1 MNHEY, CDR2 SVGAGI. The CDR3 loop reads CASRHRTQPNTGELFF. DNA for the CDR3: TGTGCCAGCAGACACAGGACCCAGCCGAACACCGGGGAGCTGTTTTTT.

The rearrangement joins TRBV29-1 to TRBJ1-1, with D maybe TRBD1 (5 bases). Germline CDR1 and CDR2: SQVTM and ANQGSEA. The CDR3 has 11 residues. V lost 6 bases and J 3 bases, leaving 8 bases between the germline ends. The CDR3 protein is CSVAGYTEAFF. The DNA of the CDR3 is TGCAGCGTCGCAGGGTACACTGAAGCTTTCTTT.

In DNA, the CDR3 is TGCAGTGCTAGACACTTGACAGATGAAGCTTTCTTT. As protein: CSARHLTDEAFF. This chain uses TRBV20-1 with TRBJ1-1; D may be TRBD1 (5 bases). The CDR3 consists of 12 residues. Germline V gene lookup returns CDR1 DFQATT and CDR2 SNEGSKA (reference sequence). Trimming pared 2 bases from V and 7 bases from J, leaving 11 bases between.

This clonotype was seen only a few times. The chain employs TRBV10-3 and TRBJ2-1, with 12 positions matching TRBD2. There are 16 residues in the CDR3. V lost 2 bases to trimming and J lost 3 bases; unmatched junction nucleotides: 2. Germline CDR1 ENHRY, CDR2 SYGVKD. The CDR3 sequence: CAISELAGGSYNEQFF. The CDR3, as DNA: TGTGCCATCAGTGAGCTAGCGGGGGGGAGCTACAATGAGCAGTTCTTC.